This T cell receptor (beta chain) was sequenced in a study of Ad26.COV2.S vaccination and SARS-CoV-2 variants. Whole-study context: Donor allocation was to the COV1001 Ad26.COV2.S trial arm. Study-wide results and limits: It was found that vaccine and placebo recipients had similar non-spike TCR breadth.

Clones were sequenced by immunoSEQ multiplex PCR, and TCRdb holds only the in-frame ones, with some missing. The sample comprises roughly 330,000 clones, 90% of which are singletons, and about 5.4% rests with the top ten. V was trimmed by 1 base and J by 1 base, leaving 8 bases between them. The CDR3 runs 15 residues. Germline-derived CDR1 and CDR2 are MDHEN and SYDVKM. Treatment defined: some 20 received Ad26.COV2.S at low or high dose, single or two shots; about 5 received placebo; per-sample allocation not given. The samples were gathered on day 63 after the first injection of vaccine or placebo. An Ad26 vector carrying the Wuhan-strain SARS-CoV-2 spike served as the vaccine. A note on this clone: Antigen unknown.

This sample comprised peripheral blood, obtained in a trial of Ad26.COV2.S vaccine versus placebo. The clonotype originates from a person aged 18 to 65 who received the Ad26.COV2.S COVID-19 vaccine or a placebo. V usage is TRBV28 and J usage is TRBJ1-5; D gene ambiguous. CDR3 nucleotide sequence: TGTGCCAGCAGTTTATCTGTGGGGAGCAATCAGCCCCAGCATTTT. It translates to CASSLSVGSNQPQHF.